Each of the 6 T cell receptor beta chains below was sequenced from the same sample in a study of graft-versus-host responses after intestinal transplantation. These receptors lack a known antigen. Method: immunoSEQ multiplex PCR; TCRdb's copy keeps in-frame clones and lacks some. The sample lists roughly 64,000 clones, approximately 90% seen once, with 1.5% to 2% in the top ten. Sequencing was performed on unstimulated CD8+ T cells sorted from spleen or lymph node cells, taken before transplant. These receptors were collected from a human donor who was the organ donor for an intestinal transplant.

J is TRBJ2-1 and V is TRBV9, with 9 bases fitting TRBD2. There are 16 residues in the CDR3. CDR1 is SGDLS and CDR2 is YYNGEE in the germline V gene. V trimming: 3 bases; J trimming: 1 base; junction bases outside the gene matches: 5. The CDR3 bases are TGTGCCAGCAGCGGAACTAGCGGGTCTTCCTACAATGAGCAGTTCTTC. This translates into CASSGTSGSSYNEQFF.

V is TRBV11-3 and J is TRBJ2-7; 7 positions match TRBD1. Germline V gene data show CDR1 as SGHNT and CDR2 as YENEEA. After removal of 5 bases from V and 5 bases from J, the junction contained 9 bases not matched to a gene. The CDR3 spans 14 residues. This chain's CDR3 is CASSPRTGGDEQYF. The CDR3 region has the DNA TGTGCCAGCAGCCCACGGACAGGCGGAGACGAGCAGTACTTC.

A note on this clone: The junction and the germline gene differ at one end; a read error may be behind it. CDR3 amino acids: CASNYSDSHEQFF. In DNA form, the CDR3 reads TGTGCCAGCAATTACTCCGATAGTCATGAGCAGTTCTTC. V and J are TRBV6-6 and TRBJ2-1, with unresolved D. The CDR3 runs to 13 residues. Germline lookup yields CDR1 MNHNY and CDR2 SVGAGI (reference sequence).

This chain connects TRBV7-6 to TRBJ2-7; 8 positions agree with TRBD1. This CDR3 contains 15 residues. Looked up from germline, CDR1 is SGHVS and CDR2 is FNYEAQ. V gave up 2 bases and J gave up 3 bases; unmatched junction bases: 6. The CDR3 DNA follows: TGTGCCAGCAGCTTATCGACAGGGGACGTCTACGAGCAGTACTTC. It specifies CASSLSTGDVYEQYF.

The chain combines TRBV29-1 with TRBJ1-2; D call uncertain. V lost 2 bases to trimming and J lost 2 bases, with 21 bases between them. The CDR3 totals 17 residues. Germline CDR1 and CDR2: SQVTM and ANQGSEA. The CDR3 coding sequence is TGCAGCGTTGAATTGGCGTTTACAGCCACTCCGAACTATGGCTACACCTTC. It yields the protein CSVELAFTATPNYGYTF.

The V call is TRBV25-1, the J call TRBJ2-5; the match to TRBD2 covers 10 bases. Germline values: CDR1 MGHDK, CDR2 SYGVNS. This CDR3 is built from 16 residues. J was trimmed by 4 bases and V by 2 bases; bases with no gene match: 7. The CDR3 reads CASSERASGRSETQYF. CDR3 nucleotides: TGTGCCAGCAGTGAAAGGGCTAGCGGGAGATCAGAGACCCAGTACTTC.